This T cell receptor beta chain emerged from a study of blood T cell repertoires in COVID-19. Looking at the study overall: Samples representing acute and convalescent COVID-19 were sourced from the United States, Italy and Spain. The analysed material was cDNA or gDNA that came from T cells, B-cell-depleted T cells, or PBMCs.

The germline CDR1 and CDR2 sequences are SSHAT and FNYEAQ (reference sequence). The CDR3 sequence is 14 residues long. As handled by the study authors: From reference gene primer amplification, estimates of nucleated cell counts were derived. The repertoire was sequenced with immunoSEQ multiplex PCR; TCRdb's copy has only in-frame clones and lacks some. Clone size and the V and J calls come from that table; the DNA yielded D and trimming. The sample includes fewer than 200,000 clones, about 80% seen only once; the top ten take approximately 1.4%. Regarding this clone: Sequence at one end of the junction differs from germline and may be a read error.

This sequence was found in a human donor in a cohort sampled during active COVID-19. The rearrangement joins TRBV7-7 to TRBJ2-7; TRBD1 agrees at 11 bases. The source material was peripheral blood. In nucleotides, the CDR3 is TGTGCTAGCAGCTCCGGGACAGGGGGATACGAGCAGTACTTC. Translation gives CASSSGTGGYEQYF.